The entry below gives a single T cell receptor (beta chain) sequence along with its context. Recruitment covered over 20 US areas and drew participants whose ages spanned about 18 to 100 years. Clones were read by immunoSEQ multiplex PCR, and TCRdb kept only the in-frame ones, dropping some. The sample records 200,000 to 250,000 clones, about 87% being singletons. The data are from a study of blood T cell repertoires in COVID-19. Whole-study context: PBMCs, B-cell-depleted T cells, or T cells were the source of the cDNA or gDNA that made up the material.

V lost 4 bases to trimming and J lost 3 bases, with 4 bases between them. Germline loops: CDR1 SGHTS, CDR2 YDEGEE. CDR3 size: 12 residues. Sequenced material: PBMCs or T cells enriched from blood (not recorded which). The chain recombines TRBV5-8 with TRBJ2-2; D not resolved. The sequence came from a woman in her 30s who had recovered from COVID-19. CDR3 coding DNA: TGTGCCAGCAGCCCCTACACCGGGGAGCTGTTTTTT. It specifies CASSPYTGELFF.